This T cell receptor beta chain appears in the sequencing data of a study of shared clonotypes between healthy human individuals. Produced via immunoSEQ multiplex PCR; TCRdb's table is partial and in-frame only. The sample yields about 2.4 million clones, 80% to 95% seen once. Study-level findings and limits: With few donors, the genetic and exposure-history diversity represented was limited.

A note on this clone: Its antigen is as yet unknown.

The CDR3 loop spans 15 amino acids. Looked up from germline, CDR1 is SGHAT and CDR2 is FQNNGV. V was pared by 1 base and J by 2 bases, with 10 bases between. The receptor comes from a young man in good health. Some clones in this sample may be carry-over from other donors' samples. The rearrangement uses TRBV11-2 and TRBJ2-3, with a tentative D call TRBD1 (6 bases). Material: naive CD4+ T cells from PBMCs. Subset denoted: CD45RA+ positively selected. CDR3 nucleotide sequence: TGTGCCAGCAGCTTAGCCTCAGGGGTCACAGATACGCAGTATTTT. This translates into CASSLASGVTDTQYF.